This T cell receptor (beta chain) was identified in a study of T cell responses to AZD1222 COVID-19 vaccine. Points from the study as a whole: The study sampled repertoires only after the peak T cell response. Spike was spanned by vaccine-associated CD4 TCRs, which were dominant at 160-218 and 743-854.

V was clipped by 0 bases and J by 4 bases, with 18 bases between them. The germline gives CDR1 KGHSH, CDR2 LQKENI. This CDR3 region has 17 residues. As for this clone: The antigen is not known.

TCRdb's table, derived via immunoSEQ multiplex PCR, lists solely in-frame clones and lacks some. In the table there are approximately 150,000 clones, 85% to 95% of which are singletons. The TCR was taken from an adult in good health. The material was peripheral blood, obtained on day 0 of MenACWY control vaccination. The chain recombines TRBV18 with TRBJ1-1, with D hard to call. CDR3 sequence reads: CASSPPGSSTWGTEAFF. DNA for the CDR3: TGTGCCAGCTCACCACCAGGCAGCTCCACTTGGGGCACTGAAGCTTTCTTT.